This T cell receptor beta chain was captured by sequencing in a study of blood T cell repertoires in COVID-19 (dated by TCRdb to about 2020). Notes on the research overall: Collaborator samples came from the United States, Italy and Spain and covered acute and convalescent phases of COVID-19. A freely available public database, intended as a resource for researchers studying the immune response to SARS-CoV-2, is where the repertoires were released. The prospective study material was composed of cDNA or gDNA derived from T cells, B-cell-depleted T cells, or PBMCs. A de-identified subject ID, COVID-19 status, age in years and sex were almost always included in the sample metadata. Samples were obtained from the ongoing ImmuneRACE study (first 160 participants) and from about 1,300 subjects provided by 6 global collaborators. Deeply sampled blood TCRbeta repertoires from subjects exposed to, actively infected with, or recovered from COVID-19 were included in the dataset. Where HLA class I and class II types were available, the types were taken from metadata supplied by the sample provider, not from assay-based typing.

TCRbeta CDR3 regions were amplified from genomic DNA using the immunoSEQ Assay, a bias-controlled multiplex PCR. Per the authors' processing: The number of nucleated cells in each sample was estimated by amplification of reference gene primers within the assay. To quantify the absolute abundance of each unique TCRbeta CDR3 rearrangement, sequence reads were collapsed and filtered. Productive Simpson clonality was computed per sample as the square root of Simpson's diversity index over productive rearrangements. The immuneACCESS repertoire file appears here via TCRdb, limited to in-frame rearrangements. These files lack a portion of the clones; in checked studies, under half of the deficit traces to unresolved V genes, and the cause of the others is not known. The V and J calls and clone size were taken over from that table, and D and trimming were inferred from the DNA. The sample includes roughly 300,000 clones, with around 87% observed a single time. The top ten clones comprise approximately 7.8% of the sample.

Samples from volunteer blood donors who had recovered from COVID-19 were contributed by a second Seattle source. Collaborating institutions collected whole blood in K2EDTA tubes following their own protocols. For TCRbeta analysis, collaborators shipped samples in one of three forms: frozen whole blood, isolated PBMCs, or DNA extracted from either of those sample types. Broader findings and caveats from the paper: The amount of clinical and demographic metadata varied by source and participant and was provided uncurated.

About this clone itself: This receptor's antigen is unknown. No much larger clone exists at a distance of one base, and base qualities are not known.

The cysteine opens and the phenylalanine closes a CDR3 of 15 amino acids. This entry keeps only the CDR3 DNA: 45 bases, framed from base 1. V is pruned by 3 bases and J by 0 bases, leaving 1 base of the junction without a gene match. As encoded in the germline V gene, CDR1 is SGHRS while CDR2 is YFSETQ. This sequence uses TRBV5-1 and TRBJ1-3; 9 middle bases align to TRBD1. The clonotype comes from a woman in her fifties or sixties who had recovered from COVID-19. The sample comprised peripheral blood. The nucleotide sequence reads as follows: TGCGCCAGCAGCTCGACAGGGGGCTCTGGAAACACCATATATTTT. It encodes CASSSTGGSGNTIYF.